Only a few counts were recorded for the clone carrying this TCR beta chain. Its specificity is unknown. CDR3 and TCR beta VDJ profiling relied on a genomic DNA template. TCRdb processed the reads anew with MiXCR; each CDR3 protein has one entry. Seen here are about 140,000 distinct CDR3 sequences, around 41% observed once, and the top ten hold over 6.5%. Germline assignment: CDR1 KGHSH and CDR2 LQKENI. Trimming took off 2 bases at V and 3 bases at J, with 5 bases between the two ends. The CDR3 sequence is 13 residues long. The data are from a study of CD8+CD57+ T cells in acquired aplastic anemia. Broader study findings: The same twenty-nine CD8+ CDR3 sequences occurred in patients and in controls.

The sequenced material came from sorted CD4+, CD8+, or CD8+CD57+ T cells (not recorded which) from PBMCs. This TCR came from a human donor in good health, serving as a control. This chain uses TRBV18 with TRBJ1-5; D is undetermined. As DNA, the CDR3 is TGTGCCAGCTCACCATCGCTCAATCAGCCCCAGCATTTT. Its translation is CASSPSLNQPQHF.